This T cell receptor (beta chain) was identified during a study of T cell responses to AZD1222 COVID-19 vaccine. The table came from immunoSEQ multiplex PCR; TCRdb's copy has only in-frame clones and leaves some out. In the table there are 150,000 to 200,000 clones, more than 75% of which are singletons. With 5 bases removed from V and 6 bases from J, the gap between germline ends came to 19 bases. Germline-derived CDR1 and CDR2 are SGHVS and FNYEAQ. The length of the CDR3 is 15 residues. This specimen consisted of peripheral blood, obtained 28 days after the second AZD1222 dose. This receptor was identified in an adult who received the AZD1222 COVID-19 vaccine. The chain combines TRBV7-6 with TRBJ1-1, with D maybe TRBD1 (5 bases). In DNA, the CDR3 is TGTGCCAGCAGCCGCGCGGGGAGGGGAGGGTCTGAAGCTTTCTTT. Translated: CASSRAGRGGSEAFF.